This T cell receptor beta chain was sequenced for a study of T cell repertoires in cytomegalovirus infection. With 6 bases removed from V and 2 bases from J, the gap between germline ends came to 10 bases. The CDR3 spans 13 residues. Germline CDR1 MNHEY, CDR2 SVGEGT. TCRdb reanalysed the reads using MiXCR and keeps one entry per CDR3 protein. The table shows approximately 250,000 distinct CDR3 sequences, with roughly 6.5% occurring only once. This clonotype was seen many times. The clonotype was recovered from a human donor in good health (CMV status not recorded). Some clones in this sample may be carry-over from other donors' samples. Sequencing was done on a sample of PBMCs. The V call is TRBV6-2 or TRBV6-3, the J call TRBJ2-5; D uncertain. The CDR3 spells CASRSDAQETQYF. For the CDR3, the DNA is TGTGCCAGCAGATCCGACGCGCAAGAGACCCAGTACTTC.